These T cell receptor beta chains were read from a single sample in a study of blood T cell repertoires in COVID-19. Data came from immunoSEQ multiplex PCR; TCRdb stores just in-frame clones and leaves some out. The sample lists some 250,000 clones, around 90% occurring once. Sample: peripheral blood. The receptors come from a woman in her twenties or thirties with acute or convalescent COVID-19. Both conserved end residues are part of each CDR3. Each record gives: V gene, clone size, D gene, CDR3 length, J gene, CDR3 protein, CDR3 DNA. A D gene is named only where the DNA matches it firmly. Clone size is not always given. Where it is, it says once, few, many or a class for expanded clones.

>TRBV3-1/TRBV3-2|NA|TRBD2|16|TRBJ2-1
CASRLAGGLSYNEQFF
TGTGCCAGCAGACTAGCGGGGGGACTCTCCTACAATGAGCAGTTCTTC
>TRBV14|NA|TRBD2|14|TRBJ2-3
CASTKLAVTDTQYF
TGTGCCAGCACCAAACTAGCGGTCACAGATACGCAGTATTTT
>TRBV12-5|once|NA|17|TRBJ1-6
CASGSTRANSYNSPLHF
TGTGCTAGTGGTTCTACGCGGGCCAACTCCTATAATTCACCCCTCCACTTT
>TRBV14|few|TRBD2|15|TRBJ2-1
CASSPLAGGYNEQFF
TGTGCCAGCAGCCCCTTAGCGGGAGGTTACAATGAGCAGTTCTTC
>TRBV7-8|once|TRBD2|19|TRBJ2-1
CASSLVFGLAGKTYNEQFF
TGTGCCAGCAGCTTAGTTTTCGGACTAGCGGGAAAAACCTACAATGAGCAGTTCTTC
>TRBV29-1|NA|NA|12|TRBJ2-7
CSVGASSYEQYF
TGCAGCGTTGGCGCGAGCTCCTACGAGCAGTACTTC
>TRBV5-4|NA|NA|15|TRBJ1-1
CASSLAPEEYTEAFF
TGTGCCAGCAGCTTGGCTCCGGAGGAATACACTGAAGCTTTCTTT
>TRBV12-3/TRBV12-4|NA|NA|13|TRBJ1-5
CASSPQGNQPQHF
TGTGCCAGCTCCCCACAGGGCAATCAGCCCCAGCATTTT
>TRBV5-1|NA|NA|13|TRBJ2-3
CASSQVGTDTQYF
TGCGCCAGCAGCCAGGTTGGCACAGATACGCAGTATTTT
>TRBV7-9|NA|NA|14|TRBJ2-7
CASSPGRGSYEQYF
TGTGCCAGCAGCCCGGGGCGGGGTTCCTACGAGCAGTACTTC
>TRBV2|NA|TRBD1|15|TRBJ2-7
CASTIRSQGNYEQYF
TGTGCCAGCACTATCCGGTCACAGGGGAACTACGAGCAGTACTTC
>TRBV25-1|many|TRBD1|14|TRBJ2-3
CASSEGQVSDTQYF
TGTGCCAGCAGTGAAGGACAGGTTTCAGATACGCAGTATTTT
>TRBV10-3|NA|NA|16|TRBJ1-3
CAISESYSTTGNTIYF
TGTGCCATCAGTGAGTCGTACAGCACAACTGGAAACACCATATATTTT
>TRBV4-3|NA|TRBD2|16|TRBJ2-1
CASSQQGLAVDNEQFF
TGCGCCAGCAGCCAACAGGGACTAGCGGTAGACAATGAGCAGTTCTTC
>TRBV21-1|NA|NA|17|TRBJ1-3
CASSKVLDRSSGNTIYF
TGTGCCAGCAGCAAAGTTTTGGACAGGAGCTCTGGAAACACCATATATTTT
>TRBV5-1|NA|TRBD2|18|TRBJ2-1
CASSLAPLTSGTYNEQFF
TGCGCCAGCAGCTTGGCCCCCCTGACTAGCGGGACCTACAATGAGCAGTTCTTC
>TRBV5-1|NA|TRBD1|15|TRBJ2-7
CASSFDRGPSYEQYF
TGCGCCAGCAGCTTTGACAGGGGCCCATCCTACGAGCAGTACTTC
>TRBV30|once|NA|13|TRBJ2-7
CASTTGFGYEQYF
TGTGCCTCAACTACAGGGTTTGGCTACGAGCAGTACTTC
>TRBV13|NA|NA|15|TRBJ1-1
CASSLGAAGIAEAFF
TGTGCCAGCAGCTTAGGGGCCGCAGGGATAGCTGAAGCTTTCTTT
>TRBV5-1|NA|NA|16|TRBJ1-1
CASGVVVSGVNTEAFF
TGCGCCAGCGGCGTGGTAGTATCGGGGGTGAACACTGAAGCTTTCTTT
>TRBV12-3/TRBV12-4|NA|NA|13|TRBJ1-5
CASRYRDTQPQHF
TGTGCCAGCAGGTACAGGGATACTCAGCCCCAGCATTTT
>TRBV2|NA|NA|13|TRBJ1-2
CASSKTEVYGYTF
TGTGCCAGCAGTAAGACAGAGGTCTATGGCTACACCTTC
>TRBV7-9|NA|TRBD2|16|TRBJ2-5
CASSWTSGIVGETQYF
TGTGCCAGCAGCTGGACTAGCGGGATTGTCGGAGAGACCCAGTACTTC
>TRBV5-1|NA|TRBD2|15|TRBJ2-1
CASTVGGTSQGEQFF
TGCGCCAGCACTGTTGGCGGGACTAGCCAGGGTGAGCAGTTCTTC
>TRBV2|NA|NA|13|TRBJ2-3
CASSELGADTQYF
TGTGCCAGCAGTGAACTAGGAGCAGATACGCAGTATTTT
>TRBV19|NA|TRBD2|18|TRBJ2-4
CASSMFPSGGLAKNIQYF
TGTGCCAGTAGTATGTTTCCTAGCGGGGGGCTAGCCAAAAACATTCAGTACTTC
>TRBV7-9|NA|TRBD2|17|TRBJ2-1
CASSSGLAGADYNEQFF
TGTGCCAGCAGCTCCGGACTAGCGGGGGCAGATTACAATGAGCAGTTCTTC
>TRBV11-2|NA|TRBD2|19|TRBJ2-6
CASSLVVWAAGAGANVLTF
TGTGCCAGCAGCTTAGTGGTCTGGGCAGCGGGAGCTGGGGCCAACGTCCTGACTTTC
>TRBV14|few|TRBD2|12|TRBJ2-2
CASSRGGGELFF
TGTGCCAGCAGCCGCGGGGGCGGGGAGCTGTTTTTT
>TRBV9|NA|TRBD1|14|TRBJ2-7
CASSPRTGPYEQYF
TGTGCCAGCAGCCCGAGGACAGGCCCCTACGAGCAGTACTTC
>TRBV18|NA|NA|11|TRBJ2-5
CASASLETQYF
TGTGCCAGCGCGTCCCTAGAGACCCAGTACTTC
>TRBV19|NA|TRBD2|15|TRBJ2-2
CASSLAGDNTGELFF
TGTGCCAGTAGTTTAGCGGGAGACAACACCGGGGAGCTGTTTTTT
>TRBV9|NA|TRBD2|15|TRBJ2-1
CASSVSGRLYNEQFF
TGTGCCAGCAGCGTTAGCGGGAGGCTCTACAATGAGCAGTTCTTC
>TRBV15|once|TRBD2|16|TRBJ2-3
CATSGVRLAGTDTQYF
TGTGCCACCAGCGGAGTCCGCCTAGCGGGGACAGATACGCAGTATTTT
>TRBV18|NA|TRBD1|17|TRBJ1-1
CASSPKRDRGMHTEAFF
TGTGCCAGCTCACCAAAGCGGGACAGGGGCATGCACACTGAAGCTTTCTTT
>TRBV30|NA|NA|14|TRBJ1-1
CAWNEGGWDTEAFF
TGTGCCTGGAATGAAGGAGGGTGGGACACTGAAGCTTTCTTT
>TRBV30|NA|TRBD1|14|TRBJ2-7
CAWTRYRGSYEQYF
TGTGCCTGGACCCGATACAGGGGTTCCTACGAGCAGTACTTC
>TRBV19|once|NA|13|TRBJ1-1
CASSIGRNTEAFF
TGTGCCAGTAGTATTGGCAGAAACACTGAAGCTTTCTTT
>TRBV4-1|few|TRBD1|14|TRBJ1-1
CASSQPGQAIEAFF
TGCGCCAGCAGCCAACCGGGACAGGCTATTGAAGCTTTCTTT
>TRBV5-6|NA|NA|16|TRBJ1-1
CASSMRLIVSNTEAFF
TGTGCCAGCAGCATGAGACTCATTGTATCAAACACTGAAGCTTTCTTT
>TRBV19|NA|TRBD2|14|TRBJ2-7
CASSRTSGTYEQYF
TGTGCCAGTAGCCGGACTAGCGGGACCTACGAGCAGTACTTC
>TRBV5-5|NA|TRBD2|14|TRBJ2-7
CASSLAGVGYEQYF
TGTGCCAGCAGCCTAGCGGGAGTGGGCTACGAGCAGTACTTC
>TRBV19|NA|TRBD1|16|TRBJ1-3
CASNPGQGAPGNTIYF
TGTGCCAGTAACCCCGGACAGGGGGCTCCTGGAAACACCATATATTTT
>TRBV21-1|NA|NA|13|TRBJ2-1
CATRALRADEQFF
TGTGCCACCCGGGCCTTGAGGGCGGATGAGCAGTTCTTC
>TRBV4-1|NA|NA|13|TRBJ2-2
CASSQVRVGELFF
TGCGCCAGCAGCCAAGTTCGTGTCGGGGAGCTGTTTTTT
>TRBV18|once|NA|16|TRBJ2-1
CASSPPAGTQPQEQFF
TGTGCCAGCTCACCCCCGGCGGGAACGCAACCCCAGGAGCAGTTCTTC
>TRBV6-2/TRBV6-3|NA|NA|13|TRBJ2-3
CASSWTETDTQYF
TGTGCCAGCAGTTGGACAGAGACAGATACGCAGTATTTT
>TRBV2|NA|TRBD2|14|TRBJ2-6
CANGLAAGANVLTF
TGTGCCAACGGACTAGCGGCTGGGGCCAACGTCCTGACTTTC